Detailed here is one T cell receptor beta chain. Its antigen is still unknown. These data belong to a study of pediatric ulcerative colitis. Study-wide findings and caveats: Acute severe colitis showed lower rectal diversity from clonal expansions.

V was pared by 0 bases and J by 4 bases, with 15 bases between. Germline lookup yields CDR1 SQVTM and CDR2 ANQGSEA. This CDR3 region has 15 residues. Some clones are missing from TCRdb's copy, which holds only in-frame ones; the method was immunoSEQ multiplex PCR. The sample has 64,000 or so clones, 77% seen once. The chain employs TRBV29-1 and TRBJ2-5, with no clear D. This TCR was recovered from a boy aged 10-17 years with moderate ulcerative colitis. The sequenced material came from blood. As DNA, the CDR3 is TGCAGCGTTGAAGAGGGCAATTTCCTCGGAGAGACCCAGTACTTC. Protein: CSVEEGNFLGETQYF.